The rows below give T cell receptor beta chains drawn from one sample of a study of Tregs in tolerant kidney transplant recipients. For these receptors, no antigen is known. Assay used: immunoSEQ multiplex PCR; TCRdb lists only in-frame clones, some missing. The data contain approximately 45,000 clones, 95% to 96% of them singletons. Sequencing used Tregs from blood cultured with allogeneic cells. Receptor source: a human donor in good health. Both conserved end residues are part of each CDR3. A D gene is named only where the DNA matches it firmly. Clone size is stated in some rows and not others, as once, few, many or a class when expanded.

cdr3_aa: CASRTSGRISYNEQFF
cdr3_nt: TGCGCCAGCAGAACTAGCGGGAGGATCTCCTACAATGAGCAGTTCTTC
v_call: TRBV10-2
j_call: TRBJ2-1
clone_size: .
cdr3_length: 16
d_call: TRBD2

cdr3_aa: CASSASSGRGETQYF
cdr3_nt: TGTGCCAGCAGCGCCTCTAGCGGGAGAGGAGAGACCCAGTACTTC
v_call: TRBV5-6
j_call: TRBJ2-5
clone_size: .
cdr3_length: 15
d_call: TRBD2

cdr3_aa: CASSPHPTPPGARGGLTEAFF
cdr3_nt: TGTGCCAGCTCACCACACCCCACCCCGCCTGGGGCTAGAGGGGGTCTCACTGAAGCTTTCTTT
v_call: TRBV18
j_call: TRBJ1-1
clone_size: .
cdr3_length: 21
d_call: .

cdr3_aa: CATRLRETQYF
cdr3_nt: TGTGCCACGAGGTTGAGGGAGACCCAGTACTTC
v_call: TRBV10-3
j_call: TRBJ2-5
clone_size: .
cdr3_length: 11
d_call: .

cdr3_aa: CASRRGPGYGYTF
cdr3_nt: TGTGCCAGCAGAAGGGGGCCGGGCTATGGCTACACCTTC
v_call: TRBV6-5
j_call: TRBJ1-2
clone_size: .
cdr3_length: 13
d_call: TRBD1

cdr3_aa: CAGAPRWTIYF
cdr3_nt: TGTGCCGGGGCCCCCAGGTGGACCATATATTTT
v_call: TRBV7-9
j_call: TRBJ1-3
clone_size: once
cdr3_length: 11
d_call: .

cdr3_aa: CASSRGTPYEQYF
cdr3_nt: TGCGCCAGCAGCAGGGGGACTCCCTACGAGCAGTACTTC
v_call: TRBV5-1
j_call: TRBJ2-7
clone_size: .
cdr3_length: 13
d_call: .

cdr3_aa: CASSLLLAATLEQFF
cdr3_nt: TGTGCCAGCAGCTTATTACTAGCGGCCACTCTTGAGCAGTTCTTC
v_call: TRBV7-2
j_call: TRBJ2-1
clone_size: .
cdr3_length: 15
d_call: TRBD2

cdr3_aa: CASSTDRPSSYEQYF
cdr3_nt: TGCGCCAGCAGCACGGACAGGCCAAGCTCCTACGAGCAGTACTTC
v_call: TRBV5-1
j_call: TRBJ2-7
clone_size: .
cdr3_length: 15
d_call: TRBD1

cdr3_aa: CASTPNELVGSSNEQFF
cdr3_nt: TGTGCCAGCACCCCTAACGAGCTAGTAGGGTCTAGCAATGAGCAGTTCTTC
v_call: TRBV7-2
j_call: TRBJ2-1
clone_size: .
cdr3_length: 17
d_call: .

cdr3_aa: CASSLNGHGDQPQHF
cdr3_nt: TGTGCCAGCAGCTTGAACGGCCACGGCGATCAGCCCCAGCATTTT
v_call: TRBV5-6
j_call: TRBJ1-5
clone_size: .
cdr3_length: 15
d_call: .

cdr3_aa: CSVALATDTQYF
cdr3_nt: TGCAGCGTTGCCCTAGCTACAGATACGCAGTATTTT
v_call: TRBV29-1
j_call: TRBJ2-3
clone_size: .
cdr3_length: 12
d_call: .

cdr3_aa: CAWSRRPAGQPQHF
cdr3_nt: TGTGCCTGGAGCCGCCGGCCCGCGGGGCAGCCCCAGCATTTT
v_call: TRBV30
j_call: TRBJ1-5
clone_size: once
cdr3_length: 14
d_call: .

cdr3_aa: CASSLVGTTEAFF
cdr3_nt: TGCGCCAGCAGCTTGGTAGGGACGACTGAAGCTTTCTTT
v_call: TRBV5-1
j_call: TRBJ1-1
clone_size: .
cdr3_length: 13
d_call: .

cdr3_aa: CASSQGARRGEETQYF
cdr3_nt: TGCGCCAGCAGCCAAGGGGCCCGGCGGGGGGAAGAGACCCAGTACTTC
v_call: TRBV4-1
j_call: TRBJ2-5
clone_size: .
cdr3_length: 16
d_call: TRBD2

cdr3_aa: CASSLARGVNYGYTF
cdr3_nt: TGCGCCAGCAGCTTGGCCAGAGGGGTAAACTATGGCTACACCTTC
v_call: TRBV5-1
j_call: TRBJ1-2
clone_size: .
cdr3_length: 15
d_call: .

cdr3_aa: CASSLLSSTDTQYF
cdr3_nt: TGTGCCAGCAGTCTTCTATCTAGCACAGATACGCAGTATTTT
v_call: TRBV2
j_call: TRBJ2-3
clone_size: .
cdr3_length: 14
d_call: .

cdr3_aa: CASTLDRGWKQFF
cdr3_nt: TGTGCCAGCACCCTTGATCGGGGGTGGAAGCAGTTCTTC
v_call: TRBV28
j_call: TRBJ2-1
clone_size: .
cdr3_length: 13
d_call: .

cdr3_aa: CASSSGGAKTQYF
cdr3_nt: TGTGCCAGTAGTAGCGGGGGGGCCAAGACCCAGTACTTC
v_call: TRBV19
j_call: TRBJ2-5
clone_size: .
cdr3_length: 13
d_call: TRBD2

cdr3_aa: CASSQTTPQTGSVGYTF
cdr3_nt: TGCGCCAGCAGTCAAACGACCCCCCAGACAGGGAGTGTTGGCTACACCTTC
v_call: TRBV10-2
j_call: TRBJ1-2
clone_size: .
cdr3_length: 17
d_call: TRBD1

cdr3_aa: CATTRGRNQPQHF
cdr3_nt: TGTGCCACAACCAGGGGTCGCAATCAGCCCCAGCATTTT
v_call: TRBV6-5
j_call: TRBJ1-5
clone_size: few
cdr3_length: 13
d_call: .

cdr3_aa: CASSLGDTYNEQFF
cdr3_nt: TGCGCCAGCAGCTTGGGGGACACCTACAATGAGCAGTTCTTC
v_call: TRBV5-1
j_call: TRBJ2-1
clone_size: .
cdr3_length: 14
d_call: .

cdr3_aa: CASSEGGPTEAFF
cdr3_nt: TGTGCCAGCAGTGAAGGGGGCCCCACTGAAGCTTTCTTT
v_call: TRBV2
j_call: TRBJ1-1
clone_size: once
cdr3_length: 13
d_call: .

cdr3_aa: CASSVTGTGGEKLFF
cdr3_nt: TGTGCCAGCAGCGTTACCGGGACAGGGGGTGAAAAACTGTTTTTT
v_call: TRBV9
j_call: TRBJ1-4
clone_size: .
cdr3_length: 15
d_call: TRBD1

cdr3_aa: CASSLDLGANEKLFF
cdr3_nt: TGTGCCAGCAGCTTAGATTTGGGGGCTAATGAAAAACTGTTTTTT
v_call: TRBV11-3
j_call: TRBJ1-4
clone_size: .
cdr3_length: 15
d_call: .

cdr3_aa: CASSQGGLAGFYEQYF
cdr3_nt: TGTGCCAGCAGCCAGGGCGGGCTAGCGGGTTTCTACGAGCAGTACTTC
v_call: TRBV7-8
j_call: TRBJ2-7
clone_size: .
cdr3_length: 16
d_call: TRBD2

cdr3_aa: CASSLGVGRGIGEQFF
cdr3_nt: TGTGCCAGCAGCTTAGGAGTTGGGAGGGGGATTGGTGAGCAGTTCTTC
v_call: TRBV7-9
j_call: TRBJ2-1
clone_size: once
cdr3_length: 16
d_call: .

cdr3_aa: CASSYSYGSNTEAFF
cdr3_nt: TGTGCCAGCAGTTACTCGTACGGCAGTAACACTGAAGCTTTCTTT
v_call: TRBV6-5
j_call: TRBJ1-1
clone_size: .
cdr3_length: 15
d_call: .

cdr3_aa: CASSPWGGNQPQHF
cdr3_nt: TGTGCCAGCAGCCCATGGGGCGGCAATCAGCCCCAGCATTTT
v_call: TRBV5-4
j_call: TRBJ1-5
clone_size: .
cdr3_length: 14
d_call: .

cdr3_aa: CASSPRAGGLQETQYF
cdr3_nt: TGTGCCAGCTCACCCCGCGCCGGGGGACTACAAGAGACCCAGTACTTC
v_call: TRBV18
j_call: TRBJ2-5
clone_size: .
cdr3_length: 16
d_call: TRBD2